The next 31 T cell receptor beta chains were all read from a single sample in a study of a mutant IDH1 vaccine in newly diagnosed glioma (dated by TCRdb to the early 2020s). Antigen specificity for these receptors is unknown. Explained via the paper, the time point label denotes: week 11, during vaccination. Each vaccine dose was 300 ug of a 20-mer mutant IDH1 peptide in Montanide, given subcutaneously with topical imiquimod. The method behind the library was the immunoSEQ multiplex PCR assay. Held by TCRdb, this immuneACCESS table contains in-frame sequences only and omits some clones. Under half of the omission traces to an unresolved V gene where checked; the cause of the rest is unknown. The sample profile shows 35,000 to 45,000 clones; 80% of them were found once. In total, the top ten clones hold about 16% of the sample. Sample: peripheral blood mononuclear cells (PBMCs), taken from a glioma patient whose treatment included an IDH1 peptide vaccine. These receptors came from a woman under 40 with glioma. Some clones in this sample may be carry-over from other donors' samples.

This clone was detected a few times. The CDR3 protein is CASTSGGPGYTF. CDR3 coding DNA: TGTGCCAGCACCTCCGGGGGGCCAGGCTACACCTTC. This rearrangement joins TRBV2 to TRBJ1-2; D is possibly TRBD1 (6 bases). Germline lookup yields CDR1 SNHLY and CDR2 FYNNEI. The CDR3 consists of 12 residues. V was clipped by 7 bases and J by 8 bases, with 14 bases between them.

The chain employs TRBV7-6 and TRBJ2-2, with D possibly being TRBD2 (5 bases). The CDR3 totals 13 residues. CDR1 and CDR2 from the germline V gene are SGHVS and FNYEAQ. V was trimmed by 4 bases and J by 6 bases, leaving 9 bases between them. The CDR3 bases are TGTGCCAGCAGCTCCAGAGGGTCCGGGGAGCTGTTTTTT. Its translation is CASSSRGSGELFF.

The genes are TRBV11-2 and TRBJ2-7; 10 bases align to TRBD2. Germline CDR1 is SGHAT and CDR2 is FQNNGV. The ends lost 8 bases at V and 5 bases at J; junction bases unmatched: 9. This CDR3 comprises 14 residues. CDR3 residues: CASGSTSGKDEQYF. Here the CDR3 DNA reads TGTGCCAGCGGCAGTACTAGCGGGAAGGACGAGCAGTACTTC.

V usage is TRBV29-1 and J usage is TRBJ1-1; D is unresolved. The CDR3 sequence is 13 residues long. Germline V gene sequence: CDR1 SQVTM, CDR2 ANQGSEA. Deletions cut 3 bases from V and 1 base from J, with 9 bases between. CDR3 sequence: CSVEVWGNTEAFF. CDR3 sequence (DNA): TGCAGCGTTGAGGTGTGGGGGAACACTGAAGCTTTCTTT.

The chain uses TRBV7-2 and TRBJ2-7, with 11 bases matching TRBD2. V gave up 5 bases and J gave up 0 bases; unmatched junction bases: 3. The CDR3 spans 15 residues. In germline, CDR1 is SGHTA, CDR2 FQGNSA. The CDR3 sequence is CASSPTSGVSYEQYF. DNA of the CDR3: TGTGCCAGCAGCCCGACTAGCGGGGTCTCCTACGAGCAGTACTTC.

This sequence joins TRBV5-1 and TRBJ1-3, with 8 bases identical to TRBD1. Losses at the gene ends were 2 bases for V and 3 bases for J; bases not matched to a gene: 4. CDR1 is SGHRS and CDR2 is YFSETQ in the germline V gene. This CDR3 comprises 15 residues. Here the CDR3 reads CASSFQGAVGNTIYF. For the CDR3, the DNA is TGCGCCAGCAGCTTCCAGGGGGCAGTTGGAAACACCATATATTTT.

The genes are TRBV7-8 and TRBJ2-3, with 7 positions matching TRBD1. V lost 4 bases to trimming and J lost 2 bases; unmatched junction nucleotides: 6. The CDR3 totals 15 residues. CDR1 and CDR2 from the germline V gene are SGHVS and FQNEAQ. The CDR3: CASSSRDRNTDTQYF. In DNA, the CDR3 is TGTGCCAGCAGCTCCAGGGACAGAAACACAGATACGCAGTATTTT.

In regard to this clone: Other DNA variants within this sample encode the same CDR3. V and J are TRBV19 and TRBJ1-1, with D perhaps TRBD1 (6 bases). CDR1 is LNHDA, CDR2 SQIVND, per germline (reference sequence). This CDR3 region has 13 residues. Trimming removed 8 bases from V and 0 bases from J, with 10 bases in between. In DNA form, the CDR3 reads TGTGCCAGTTCACAGGGCGTGAACACTGAAGCTTTCTTT. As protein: CASSQGVNTEAFF.

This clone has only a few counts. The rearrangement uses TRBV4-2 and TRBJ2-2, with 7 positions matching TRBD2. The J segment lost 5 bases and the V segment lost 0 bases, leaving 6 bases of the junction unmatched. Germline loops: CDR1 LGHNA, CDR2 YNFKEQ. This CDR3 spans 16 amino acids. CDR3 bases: TGTGCCAGCAGCCAAGATCGGGGAGGGATTACCGGGGAGCTGTTTTTT. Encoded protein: CASSQDRGGITGELFF.

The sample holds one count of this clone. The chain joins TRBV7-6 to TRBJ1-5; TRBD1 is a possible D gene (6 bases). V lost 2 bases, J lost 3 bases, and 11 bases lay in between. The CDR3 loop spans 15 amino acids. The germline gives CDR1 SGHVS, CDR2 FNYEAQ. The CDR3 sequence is CASSLFNRDNQPQHF. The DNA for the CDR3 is TGTGCCAGCAGCTTATTCAACAGGGACAATCAGCCCCAGCATTTT.

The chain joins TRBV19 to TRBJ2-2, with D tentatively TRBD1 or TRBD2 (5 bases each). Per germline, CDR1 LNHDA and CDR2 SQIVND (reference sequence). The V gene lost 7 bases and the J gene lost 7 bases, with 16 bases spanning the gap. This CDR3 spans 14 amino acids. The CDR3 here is CASNEGQAVGELFF. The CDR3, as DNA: TGTGCCAGTAACGAGGGGCAGGCGGTCGGGGAGCTGTTTTTT.

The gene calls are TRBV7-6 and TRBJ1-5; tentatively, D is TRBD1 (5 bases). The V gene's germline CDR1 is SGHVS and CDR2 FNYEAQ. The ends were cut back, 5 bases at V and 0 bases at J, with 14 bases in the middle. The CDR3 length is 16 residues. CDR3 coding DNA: TGTGCCAGCAGCCCAGGGACTGCCGATAGCAATCAGCCCCAGCATTTT. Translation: CASSPGTADSNQPQHF.

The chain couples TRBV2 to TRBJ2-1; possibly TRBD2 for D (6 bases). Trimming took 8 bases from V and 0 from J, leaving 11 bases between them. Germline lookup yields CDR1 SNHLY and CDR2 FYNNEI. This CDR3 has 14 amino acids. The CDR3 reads CASRQTSSYNEQFF. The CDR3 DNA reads TGTGCCAGCCGCCAGACTAGCTCCTACAATGAGCAGTTCTTC.

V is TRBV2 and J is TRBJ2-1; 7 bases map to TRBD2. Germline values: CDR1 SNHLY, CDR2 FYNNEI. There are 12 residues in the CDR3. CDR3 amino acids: CASGVAIRGQFF. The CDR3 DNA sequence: TGTGCAAGCGGGGTCGCCATAAGGGGGCAGTTCTTC. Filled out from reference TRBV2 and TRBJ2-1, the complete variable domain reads EPEVTQTPSHQVTQMGQEVILRCVPISNHLYFYWYRQILGQKVEFLVSFYNNEISEKSEIFDDQFSVERPDGSNFTLKIRSTKLEDSAMYFCASGVAIRGQFFGPGTRLTVL.

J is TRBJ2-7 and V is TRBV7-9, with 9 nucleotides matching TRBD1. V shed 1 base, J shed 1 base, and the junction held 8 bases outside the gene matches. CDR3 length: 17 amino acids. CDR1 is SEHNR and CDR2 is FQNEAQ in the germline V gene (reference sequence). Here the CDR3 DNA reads TGTGCCAGCAGCTTAGAGTTCGGACAGGGGAGGTCCTACGAGCAGTACTTC. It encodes CASSLEFGQGRSYEQYF. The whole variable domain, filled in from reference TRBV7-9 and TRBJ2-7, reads DTGVSQNPRHKITKRGQNVTFRCDPISEHNRLYWYRQTLGQGPEFLTYFQNEAQLEKSRLLSDRFSAERPKGSFSTLEIQRTEQGDSAMYLCASSLEFGQGRSYEQYFGPGTRLTVT.

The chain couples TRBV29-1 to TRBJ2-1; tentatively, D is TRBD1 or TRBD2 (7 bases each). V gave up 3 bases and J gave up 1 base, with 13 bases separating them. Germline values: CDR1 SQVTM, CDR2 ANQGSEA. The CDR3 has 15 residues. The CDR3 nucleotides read TGCAGCGTTGAGGAGCGGGGACAGTCCTACAATGAGCAGTTCTTC. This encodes CSVEERGQSYNEQFF.

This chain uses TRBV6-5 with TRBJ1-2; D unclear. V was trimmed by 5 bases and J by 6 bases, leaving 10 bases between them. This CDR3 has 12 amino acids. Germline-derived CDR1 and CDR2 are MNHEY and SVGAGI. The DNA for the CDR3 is TGTGCCAGCAGTCATCCCCTGGATGGCTACACCTTC. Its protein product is CASSHPLDGYTF.

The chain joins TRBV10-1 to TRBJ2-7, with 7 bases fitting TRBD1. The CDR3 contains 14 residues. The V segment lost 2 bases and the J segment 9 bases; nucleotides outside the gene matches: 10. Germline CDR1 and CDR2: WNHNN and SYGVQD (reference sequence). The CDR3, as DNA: TGCGCCAGCAGTGAGAGCCCGGACAGGCAAGGGCAGTACTTC. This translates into CASSESPDRQGQYF.

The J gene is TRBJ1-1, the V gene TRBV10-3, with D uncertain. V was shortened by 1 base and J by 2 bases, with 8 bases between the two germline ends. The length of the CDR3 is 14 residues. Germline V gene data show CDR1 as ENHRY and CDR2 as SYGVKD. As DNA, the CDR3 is TGTGCCATCAGTGAGTACGGGCCTAACACTGAAGCTTTCTTT. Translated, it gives CAISEYGPNTEAFF.

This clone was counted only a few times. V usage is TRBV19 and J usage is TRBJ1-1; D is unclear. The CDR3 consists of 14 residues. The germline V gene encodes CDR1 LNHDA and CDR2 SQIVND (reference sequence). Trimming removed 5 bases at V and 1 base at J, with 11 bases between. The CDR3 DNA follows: TGTGCCAGTAGTGGACCAGGATGGAACACTGAAGCTTTCTTT. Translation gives CASSGPGWNTEAFF.

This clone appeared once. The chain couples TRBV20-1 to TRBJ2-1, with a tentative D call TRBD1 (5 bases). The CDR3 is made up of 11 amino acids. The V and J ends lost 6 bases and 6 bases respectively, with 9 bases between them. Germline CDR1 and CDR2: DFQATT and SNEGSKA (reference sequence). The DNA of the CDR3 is TGCAGTGCGGGGCCTACCAATGAGCAGTTCTTC. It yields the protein CSAGPTNEQFF.

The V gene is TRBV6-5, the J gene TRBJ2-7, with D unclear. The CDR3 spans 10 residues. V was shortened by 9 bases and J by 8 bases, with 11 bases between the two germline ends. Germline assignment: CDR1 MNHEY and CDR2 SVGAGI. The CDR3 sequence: CASPRDQQYF. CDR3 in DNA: TGTGCCAGTCCCCGCGACCAGCAGTACTTC.

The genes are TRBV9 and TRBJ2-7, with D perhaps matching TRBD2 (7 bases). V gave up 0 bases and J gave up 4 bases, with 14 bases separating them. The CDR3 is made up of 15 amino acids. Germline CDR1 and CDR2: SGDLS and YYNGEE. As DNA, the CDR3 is TGTGCCAGCAGCGTAGGGGGGGGGCAATTTTACGAGCAGTACTTC. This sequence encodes CASSVGGGQFYEQYF.

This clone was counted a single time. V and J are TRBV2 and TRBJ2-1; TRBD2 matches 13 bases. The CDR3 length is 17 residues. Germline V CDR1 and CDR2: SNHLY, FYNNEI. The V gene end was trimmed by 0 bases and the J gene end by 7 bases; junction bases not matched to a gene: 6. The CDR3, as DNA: TGTGCCAGCAGTGAAGCTTTGGGACTAGCGGGATTGAATGAGCAGTTCTTC. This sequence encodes CASSEALGLAGLNEQFF.

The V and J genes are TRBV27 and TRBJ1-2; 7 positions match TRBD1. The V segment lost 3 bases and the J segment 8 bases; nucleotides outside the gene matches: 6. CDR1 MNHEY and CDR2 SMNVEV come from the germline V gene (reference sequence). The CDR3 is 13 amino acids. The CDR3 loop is CASSFNRGRGYTF. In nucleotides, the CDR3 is TGTGCCAGCAGTTTCAACAGGGGACGCGGCTACACCTTC.

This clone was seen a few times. The CDR3 DNA is TGTGCCAGCTCACCCGGGATGACGGACACTGAAGCTTTCTTT. Its translation is CASSPGMTDTEAFF. This sequence joins TRBV18 and TRBJ1-1; D is undetermined. V shed 3 bases and J shed 3 bases, with 11 bases lying between them. This CDR3 comprises 14 residues. CDR1 is KGHSH and CDR2 is LQKENI in the germline V gene.

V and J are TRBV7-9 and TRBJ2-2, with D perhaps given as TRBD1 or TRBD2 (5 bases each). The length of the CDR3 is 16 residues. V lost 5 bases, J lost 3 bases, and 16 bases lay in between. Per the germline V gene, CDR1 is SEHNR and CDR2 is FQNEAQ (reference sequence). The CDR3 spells CASSHLGVGYTGELFF. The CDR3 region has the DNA TGTGCCAGCAGCCACCTGGGGGTTGGTTACACCGGGGAGCTGTTTTTT.

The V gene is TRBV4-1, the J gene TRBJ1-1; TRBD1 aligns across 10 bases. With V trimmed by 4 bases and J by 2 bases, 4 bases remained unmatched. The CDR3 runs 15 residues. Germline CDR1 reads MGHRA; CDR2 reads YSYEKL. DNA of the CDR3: TGCGCCAGCAGCCTCCCGACAGGGGGCAACACTGAAGCTTTCTTT. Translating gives CASSLPTGGNTEAFF.

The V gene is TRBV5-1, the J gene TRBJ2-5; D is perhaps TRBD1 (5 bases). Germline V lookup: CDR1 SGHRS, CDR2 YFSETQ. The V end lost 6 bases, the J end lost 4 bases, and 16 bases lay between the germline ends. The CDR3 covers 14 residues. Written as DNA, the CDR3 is TGCGCCAGCACCGTCACCAGGGTCGGAGAGACCCAGTACTTC. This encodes CASTVTRVGETQYF. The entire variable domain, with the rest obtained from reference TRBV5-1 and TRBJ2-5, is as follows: KAGVTQTPRYLIKTRGQQVTLSCSPISGHRSVSWYQQTPGQGLQFLFEYFSETQRNKGNFPGRFSGRQFSNSRSEMNVSTLELGDSALYLCASTVTRVGETQYFGPGTRLLVL.

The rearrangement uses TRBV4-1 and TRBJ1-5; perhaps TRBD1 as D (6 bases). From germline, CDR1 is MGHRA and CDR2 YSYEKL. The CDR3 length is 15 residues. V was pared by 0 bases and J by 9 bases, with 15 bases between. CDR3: CASSQEDRSAGPQHF. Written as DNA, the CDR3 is TGCGCCAGCAGCCAAGAAGACAGGTCGGCCGGGCCCCAGCATTTT.

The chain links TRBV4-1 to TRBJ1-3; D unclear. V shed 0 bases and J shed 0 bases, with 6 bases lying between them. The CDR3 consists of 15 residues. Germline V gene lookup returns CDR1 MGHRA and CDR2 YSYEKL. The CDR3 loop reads CASSQEPGSGNTIYF. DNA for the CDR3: TGCGCCAGCAGCCAAGAGCCCGGCTCTGGAAACACCATATATTTT.